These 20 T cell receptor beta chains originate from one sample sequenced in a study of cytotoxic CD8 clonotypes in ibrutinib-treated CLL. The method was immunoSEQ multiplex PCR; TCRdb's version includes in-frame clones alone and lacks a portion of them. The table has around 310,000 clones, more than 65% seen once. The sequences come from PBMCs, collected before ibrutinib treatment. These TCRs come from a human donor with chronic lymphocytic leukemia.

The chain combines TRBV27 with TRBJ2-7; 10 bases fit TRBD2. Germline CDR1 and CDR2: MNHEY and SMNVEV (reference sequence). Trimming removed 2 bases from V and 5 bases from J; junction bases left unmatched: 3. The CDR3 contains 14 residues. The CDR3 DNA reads TGTGCCAGCAGTTTACGGCTAGCGGGAGACGAGCAGTACTTC. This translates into CASSLRLAGDEQYF.

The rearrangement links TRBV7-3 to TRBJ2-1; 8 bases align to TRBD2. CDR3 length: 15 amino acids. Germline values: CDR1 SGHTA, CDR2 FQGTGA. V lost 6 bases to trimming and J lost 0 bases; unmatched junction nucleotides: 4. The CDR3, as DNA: TGTGCCAGCAGTCGCGGGGGGAGCTCCTACAATGAGCAGTTCTTC. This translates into CASSRGGSSYNEQFF.

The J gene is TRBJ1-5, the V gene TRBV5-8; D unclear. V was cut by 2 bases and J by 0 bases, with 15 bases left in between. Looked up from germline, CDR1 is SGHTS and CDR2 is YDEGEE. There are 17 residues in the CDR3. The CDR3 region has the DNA TGTGCCAGCAGCTTCAGGACCGGATATTATAGCAATCAGCCCCAGCATTTT. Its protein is CASSFRTGYYSNQPQHF. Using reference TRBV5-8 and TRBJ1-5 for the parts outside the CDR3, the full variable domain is EAGVTQSPTHLIKTRGQQATLRCSPISGHTSVYWYQQALGLGLQFLLWYDEGEERNRGNFPPRFSGRQFPNYSSELNVNALELEDSALYLCASSFRTGYYSNQPQHFGDGTRLSIL.

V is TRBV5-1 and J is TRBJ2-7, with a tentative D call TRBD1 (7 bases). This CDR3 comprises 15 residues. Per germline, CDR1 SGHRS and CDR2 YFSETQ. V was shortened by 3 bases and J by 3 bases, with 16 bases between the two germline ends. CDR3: CASSWRGQTGYEQYF. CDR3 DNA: TGCGCCAGCAGCTGGAGGGGACAGACCGGCTACGAGCAGTACTTC.

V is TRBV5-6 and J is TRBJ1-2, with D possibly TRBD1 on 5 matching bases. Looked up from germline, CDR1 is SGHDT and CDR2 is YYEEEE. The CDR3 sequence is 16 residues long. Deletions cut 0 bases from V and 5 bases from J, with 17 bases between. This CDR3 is CASSLGIRGEGYGYTF. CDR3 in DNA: TGTGCCAGCAGCTTGGGGATAAGGGGCGAAGGATATGGCTACACCTTC.

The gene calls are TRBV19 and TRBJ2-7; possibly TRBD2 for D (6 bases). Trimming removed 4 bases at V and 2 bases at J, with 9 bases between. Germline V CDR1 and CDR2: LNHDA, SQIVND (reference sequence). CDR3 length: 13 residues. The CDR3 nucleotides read TGTGCCAGTAGTAGCGGGATAGCCTACGAGCAGTACTTC. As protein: CASSSGIAYEQYF. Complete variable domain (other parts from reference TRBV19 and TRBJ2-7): DGGITQSPKYLFRKEGQNVTLSCEQNLNHDAMYWYRQDPGQGLRLIYYSQIVNDFQKGDIAEGYSVSREKKESFPLTVTSAQKNPTAFYLCASSSGIAYEQYFGPGTRLTVT.

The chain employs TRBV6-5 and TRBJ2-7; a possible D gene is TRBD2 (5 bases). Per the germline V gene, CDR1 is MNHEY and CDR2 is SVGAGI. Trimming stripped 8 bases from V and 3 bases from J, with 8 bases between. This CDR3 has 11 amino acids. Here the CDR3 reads CASGRRYEQYF. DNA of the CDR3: TGTGCCAGCGGGAGACGCTACGAGCAGTACTTC.

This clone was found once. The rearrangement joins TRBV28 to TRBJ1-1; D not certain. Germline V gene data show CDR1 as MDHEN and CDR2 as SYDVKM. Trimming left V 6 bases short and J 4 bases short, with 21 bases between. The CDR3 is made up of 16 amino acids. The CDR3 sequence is CASSAAHITVSTEAFF. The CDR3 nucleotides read TGTGCCAGCAGCGCGGCGCATATCACCGTAAGCACTGAAGCTTTCTTT.

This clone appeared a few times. CDR3 residues: CASSQFGQGGNNQPQHF. Here the CDR3 DNA reads TGTGCCAGCAGCCAATTTGGCCAGGGTGGTAACAATCAGCCCCAGCATTTT. V and J are TRBV7-2 and TRBJ1-5, with D maybe TRBD1 (5 bases). The CDR3 totals 17 residues. Between the trimmed V and J ends, which lost 5 bases and 3 bases, there was a span of 20 bases. Germline V gene sequence: CDR1 SGHTA, CDR2 FQGNSA.

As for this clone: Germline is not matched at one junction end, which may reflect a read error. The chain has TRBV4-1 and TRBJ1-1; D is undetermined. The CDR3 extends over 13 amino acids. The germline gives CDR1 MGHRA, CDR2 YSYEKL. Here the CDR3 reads CASSQSVNAEAFF. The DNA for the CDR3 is TGCGCCAGCAGCCAATCCGTGAACGCTGAAGCTTTCTTT.

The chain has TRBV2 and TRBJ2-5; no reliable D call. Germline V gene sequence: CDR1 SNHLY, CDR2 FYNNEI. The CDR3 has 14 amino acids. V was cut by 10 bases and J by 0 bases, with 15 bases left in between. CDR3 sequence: CATRRSQNQETQYF. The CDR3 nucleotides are TGTGCCACGAGGAGATCTCAGAACCAAGAGACCCAGTACTTC.

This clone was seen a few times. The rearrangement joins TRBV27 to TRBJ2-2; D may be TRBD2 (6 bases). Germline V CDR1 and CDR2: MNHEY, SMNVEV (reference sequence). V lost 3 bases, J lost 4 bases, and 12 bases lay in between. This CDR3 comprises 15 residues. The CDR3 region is CASSFWGTLTGELFF. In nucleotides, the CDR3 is TGTGCCAGCAGTTTTTGGGGGACTCTCACCGGGGAGCTGTTTTTT.

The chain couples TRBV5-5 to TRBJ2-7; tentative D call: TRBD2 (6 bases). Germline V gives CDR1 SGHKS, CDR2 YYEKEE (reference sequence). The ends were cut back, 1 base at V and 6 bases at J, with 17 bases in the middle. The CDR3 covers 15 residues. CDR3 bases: TGTGCCAGCAGCTTGAATGTAGCGGTCTCTGGCGAGCAGTACTTC. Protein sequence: CASSLNVAVSGEQYF.

The CDR3 loop is CSVDSTGGNTIYF. The CDR3 DNA reads as TGCAGCGTTGACTCGACAGGTGGAAACACCATATATTTT. The chain recombines TRBV29-1 with TRBJ1-3; D is perhaps TRBD1 (6 bases). The CDR3 length is 13 residues. Per germline, CDR1 SQVTM and CDR2 ANQGSEA. The ends were cut back, 3 bases at V and 3 bases at J, with 9 bases in the middle.

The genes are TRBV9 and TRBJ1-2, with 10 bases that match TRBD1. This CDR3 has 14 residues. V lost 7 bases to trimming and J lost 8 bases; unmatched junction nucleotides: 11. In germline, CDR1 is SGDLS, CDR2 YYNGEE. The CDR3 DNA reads TGTGCCAGCCGGGACAGGGGATCTCTGTGGGGCTACACCTTC. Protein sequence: CASRDRGSLWGYTF.

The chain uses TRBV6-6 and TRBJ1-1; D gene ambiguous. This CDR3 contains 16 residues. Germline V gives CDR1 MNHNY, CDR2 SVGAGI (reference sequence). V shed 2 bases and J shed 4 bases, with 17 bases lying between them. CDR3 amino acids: CASSYPDEVWGTEAFF. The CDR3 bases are TGTGCCAGCAGTTACCCCGATGAGGTGTGGGGCACTGAAGCTTTCTTT.

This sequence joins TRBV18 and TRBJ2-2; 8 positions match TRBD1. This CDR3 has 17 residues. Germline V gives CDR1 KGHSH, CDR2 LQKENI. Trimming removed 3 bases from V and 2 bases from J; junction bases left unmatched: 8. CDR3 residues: CASSPRQGLLNTGELFF. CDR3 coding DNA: TGTGCCAGCTCACCGAGACAGGGGCTCCTAAACACCGGGGAGCTGTTTTTT.

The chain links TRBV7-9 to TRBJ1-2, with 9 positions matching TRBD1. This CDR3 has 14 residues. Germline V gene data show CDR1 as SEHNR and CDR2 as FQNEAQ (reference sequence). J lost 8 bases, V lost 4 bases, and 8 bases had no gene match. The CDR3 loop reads CASSSATGGRGYTF. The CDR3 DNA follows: TGTGCCAGCAGCTCGGCGACAGGGGGGCGCGGCTACACCTTC.

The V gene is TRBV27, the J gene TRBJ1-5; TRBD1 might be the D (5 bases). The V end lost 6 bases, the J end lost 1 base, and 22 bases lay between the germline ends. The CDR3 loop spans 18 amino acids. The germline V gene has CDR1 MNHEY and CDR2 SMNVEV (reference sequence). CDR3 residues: CASRTYGTGEGSNQPQHF. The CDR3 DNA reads TGTGCCAGCAGGACCTATGGTACGGGGGAGGGCAGCAATCAGCCCCAGCATTTT.

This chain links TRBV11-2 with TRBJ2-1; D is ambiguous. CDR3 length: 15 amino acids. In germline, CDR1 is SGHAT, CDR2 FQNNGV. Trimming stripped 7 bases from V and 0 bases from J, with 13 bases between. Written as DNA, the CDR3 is TGTGCCAGCACCAGCCCTACCTACTCCTACAATGAGCAGTTCTTC. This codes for CASTSPTYSYNEQFF.